This T cell receptor beta chain was sequenced for a study of metastatic and nonmetastatic thyroid tumors. Across the study: A comparison of repertoires was made across blood and tumor or nodule tissue from malignant and benign thyroid patients.

With MiXCR, TCRdb called clones anew from the PCR reads. Here the sample spans about 34,000 clones, approximately 15% being singletons. At least ten counts were recorded for this clone. All patients reached thyroid surgery having received no treatment beforehand. This clonotype was obtained from a female donor with papillary thyroid cancer or a benign thyroid nodule (not recorded which). Some clones in this sample may be carry-over from other donors' samples. Sequences were obtained from blood.

CDR3: CASSQDPGVEQFF. DNA for the CDR3: TGTGCCAGCAGCCAAGACCCGGGGGTTGAGCAGTTCTTC. The chain links TRBV3-1 to TRBJ2-1, with D perhaps TRBD2 (6 bases). V dropped 0 bases and J dropped 9 bases, with 9 bases sitting between them. This CDR3 is built from 13 residues. Germline-derived CDR1 and CDR2 are LGHDT and YNNKEL (reference sequence).